The 29 T cell receptor beta chains in this list originate from one sample, sequenced in a study of blood T cell repertoires in COVID-19. The assay was immunoSEQ multiplex PCR, and TCRdb's table has in-frame clones only and misses some. The sample records about 170,000 clones, 88% being singletons. Sequencing used peripheral blood. These receptors came from a man in his 60s with acute or convalescent COVID-19.

V usage is TRBV6-4 and J usage is TRBJ2-3; 12 nucleotides line up with TRBD2. Per the germline V gene, CDR1 is MRHNA and CDR2 is SNTAGT. The CDR3 totals 15 residues. After removal of 5 bases from V and 1 base from J, the junction contained 1 base not matched to a gene. The CDR3, as DNA: TGTGCCAGCAGTCGACTAGCGGGGGGCACAGATACGCAGTATTTT. This encodes CASSRLAGGTDTQYF.

The chain links TRBV6-5 to TRBJ1-2; tentatively, D is TRBD1 (5 bases). The V gene's germline CDR1 is MNHEY and CDR2 SVGAGI. The CDR3 runs to 13 residues. V lost 7 bases to trimming and J lost 6 bases, with 15 bases between them. The CDR3: CASTNRQGNGYTF. The CDR3 DNA is TGTGCCAGCACCAACAGGCAGGGCAATGGCTACACCTTC.

The chain joins TRBV7-3 to TRBJ2-5; TRBD2 might be the D (5 bases). The CDR3 is 14 amino acids. V gave up 2 bases and J gave up 3 bases, with 10 bases separating them. Germline V CDR1 and CDR2: SGHTA, FQGTGA. The CDR3 bases are TGTGCCAGCAGCTTAGTACCGAGGGAAGAGACCCAGTACTTC. Encoded protein: CASSLVPREETQYF.

This chain connects TRBV24-1 to TRBJ1-2; D might be TRBD1 (5 bases). V was trimmed by 0 bases and J by 2 bases, leaving 18 bases between them. The germline gives CDR1 KGHDR, CDR2 SFDVKD. There are 18 residues in the CDR3. The CDR3 loop is CATSDLLRIQRGNYGYTF. The CDR3 DNA reads TGTGCCACCAGTGATTTGCTCAGGATACAGCGGGGGAACTATGGCTACACCTTC.

The chain combines TRBV6-5 with TRBJ1-1, with D possibly being TRBD1 (5 bases). Germline V gene data show CDR1 as MNHEY and CDR2 as SVGAGI. The CDR3 length is 14 residues. Deletions cut 4 bases from V and 1 base from J, with 10 bases between. In nucleotides, the CDR3 is TGTGCCAGCAGTTTCACTGGACAGAACACTGAAGCTTTCTTT. Its protein product is CASSFTGQNTEAFF.

The chain couples TRBV10-3 to TRBJ2-7; D not resolved. Germline V gives CDR1 ENHRY, CDR2 SYGVKD. The V and J ends lost 3 bases and 5 bases respectively, with 8 bases between them. This CDR3 is built from 12 residues. CDR3 region: CAISDSPHEQYV. CDR3 coding DNA: TGTGCCATCAGTGACAGTCCCCACGAGCAGTACGTC.

The rearrangement links TRBV7-6 to TRBJ2-7; 12 bases align to TRBD2. Germline values: CDR1 SGHVS, CDR2 FNYEAQ. V lost 6 bases and J lost 4; bases outside the gene matches: 13. The CDR3 is 17 amino acids. The CDR3 spells CASRPGLAGTINYEQYF. The CDR3 nucleotides are TGTGCCAGCAGACCCGGACTAGCGGGAACGATAAATTACGAGCAGTACTTC.

CDR3 residues: CASSLVAGKETQYF. The CDR3 bases are TGTGCCAGCAGCTTAGTTGCGGGGAAAGAGACCCAGTACTTC. V gene TRBV7-6 combines with J gene TRBJ2-5; tentative D call: TRBD2 (6 bases). Per the germline V gene, CDR1 is SGHVS and CDR2 is FNYEAQ. Trimming left V 1 base short and J 3 bases short, with 9 bases between. This CDR3 is built from 14 residues.

This chain connects TRBV11-2 to TRBJ1-1, with D unresolved. V was trimmed by 2 bases and J by 6 bases, leaving 13 bases between them. Germline assignment: CDR1 SGHAT and CDR2 FQNNGV. This CDR3 has 14 residues. CDR3 in amino acids: CASSLRGLTPEAFF. The CDR3 region has the DNA TGTGCCAGCAGCTTAAGAGGTCTAACCCCTGAAGCTTTCTTT.

J is TRBJ1-6 and V is TRBV5-6; a possible D gene is TRBD1 (6 bases). Per the germline V gene, CDR1 is SGHDT and CDR2 is YYEEEE. V shed 2 bases and J shed 9 bases, with 21 bases lying between them. This CDR3 contains 17 residues. The CDR3 bases are TGTGCCAGCAGCTTAAGCCCGACAGGAAGGCTCGGTTCACCCCTCCACTTT. Its translation is CASSLSPTGRLGSPLHF.

This chain uses TRBV6-1 with TRBJ1-2; D ambiguous. V lost 2 bases, J lost 2 bases, and 6 bases lay in between. Germline CDR1 and CDR2: MNHNS and SASEGT. This CDR3 has 13 residues. CDR3 residues: CASSERENYGYTF. Written as DNA, the CDR3 is TGTGCCAGCAGTGAACGGGAAAACTATGGCTACACCTTC.

V is TRBV5-1 and J is TRBJ1-1, with 8 bases identical to TRBD1. V shed 4 bases, J shed 4 bases, and the junction held 9 bases outside the gene matches. The CDR3 runs to 15 residues. Germline V gives CDR1 SGHRS, CDR2 YFSETQ. CDR3 protein: CASSNVIGQGTEAFF. CDR3 nucleotide sequence: TGCGCCAGCAGCAATGTCATCGGACAGGGCACTGAAGCTTTCTTT. The variable domain in full, with the rest retrieved from reference TRBV5-1 and TRBJ1-1, is KAGVTQTPRYLIKTRGQQVTLSCSPISGHRSVSWYQQTPGQGLQFLFEYFSETQRNKGNFPGRFSGRQFSNSRSEMNVSTLELGDSALYLCASSNVIGQGTEAFFGQGTRLTVV.

The rearrangement uses TRBV7-9 and TRBJ2-5, with 8 positions matching TRBD1. Germline V lookup: CDR1 SEHNR, CDR2 FQNEAQ (reference sequence). The ends lost 1 base at V and 4 bases at J; junction bases unmatched: 11. This CDR3 has 17 residues. The chain's CDR3 is CASSLVSTDRGVETQYF. As DNA, the CDR3 is TGTGCCAGCAGCTTAGTTTCTACCGACAGGGGCGTAGAGACCCAGTACTTC.

The chain is built from TRBV19 and TRBJ2-1; possibly TRBD1 for D (6 bases). This CDR3 has 15 residues. V gave up 5 bases and J gave up 3 bases, with 14 bases separating them. Germline values: CDR1 LNHDA, CDR2 SQIVND (reference sequence). CDR3 amino acids: CASSRSGDGYNEQFF. The CDR3 DNA is TGTGCCAGTAGTCGATCAGGGGACGGCTACAATGAGCAGTTCTTC.

V is TRBV6-5 and J is TRBJ1-1, with 7 bases that match TRBD1. Per the germline V gene, CDR1 is MNHEY and CDR2 is SVGAGI. The CDR3 loop spans 13 amino acids. J was trimmed by 3 bases and V by 6 bases; bases with no gene match: 4. CDR3 nucleotides: TGTGCCAGCAGGACCCAGGGGGACACTGAAGCTTTCTTT. Translating gives CASRTQGDTEAFF.

V gene TRBV18 combines with J gene TRBJ1-2, with 8 nucleotides matching TRBD1. In germline, CDR1 is KGHSH, CDR2 LQKENI. V lost 6 bases and J lost 10; bases outside the gene matches: 7. CDR3 length: 12 amino acids. CDR3 sequence: CASSTGQGDYTF. The CDR3 bases are TGTGCCAGCTCCACTGGACAGGGCGACTACACCTTC. Looking up the rest from reference TRBV18 and TRBJ1-2 gives the full variable domain: NAGVMQNPRHLVRRRGQEARLRCSPMKGHSHVYWYRQLPEEGLKFMVYLQKENIIDESGMPKERFSAEFPKEGPSILRIQQVVRGDSAAYFCASSTGQGDYTFGSGTRLTVV.

The J gene is TRBJ1-4, the V gene TRBV11-3; D not resolved. Germline lookup yields CDR1 SGHNT and CDR2 YENEEA. This CDR3 has 13 amino acids. Trimming cost V 7 bases and J 0 bases, with 6 bases left between them. CDR3 nucleotide sequence: TGTGCCAGCAAAGAGCCAACTAATGAAAAACTGTTTTTT. Translation gives CASKEPTNEKLFF.

For the CDR3, the DNA is TGTGCCAGCAGTGGAGCAAGCTCCTACGAGCAGTACTTC. It yields the protein CASSGASSYEQYF. The chain links TRBV5-4 to TRBJ2-7, with unresolved D. Trimming removed 5 bases from V and 0 bases from J, with 9 bases in between. The CDR3 sequence is 13 residues long. From germline, CDR1 is SGHNT and CDR2 YYREEE (reference sequence).

The chain carries TRBV6-2 or TRBV6-3 and TRBJ1-1; a possible D gene is TRBD1 (5 bases). There are 14 residues in the CDR3. The ends were cut back, 0 bases at V and 5 bases at J, with 10 bases in the middle. The germline V gene has CDR1 MNHEY and CDR2 SVGEGT. Here the CDR3 reads CASSYSGGATEAFF. In DNA form, the CDR3 reads TGTGCCAGCAGTTACTCTGGCGGGGCAACTGAAGCTTTCTTT.

Written as DNA, the CDR3 is TGTGCCAGCAGCCCGGAGGGAAGCAGAGATGAAAAACTGTTTTTT. Its protein product is CASSPEGSRDEKLFF. This sequence joins TRBV5-6 and TRBJ1-4; D uncertain. The CDR3 has 15 residues. The germline CDR1 and CDR2 sequences are SGHDT and YYEEEE. V shed 4 bases and J shed 6 bases, with 16 bases lying between them. Supplemented by reference TRBV5-6 and TRBJ1-4, the full variable domain reads DAGVTQSPTHLIKTRGQQVTLRCSPKSGHDTVSWYQQALGQGPQFIFQYYEEEERQRGNFPDRFSGHQFPNYSSELNVNALLLGDSALYLCASSPEGSRDEKLFFGSGTQLSVL.

The chain uses TRBV6-5 and TRBJ1-2, with 7 bases aligning to TRBD1. Per germline, CDR1 MNHEY and CDR2 SVGAGI. The length of the CDR3 is 13 residues. The J segment lost 6 bases and the V segment lost 8 bases, leaving 9 bases of the junction unmatched. The CDR3 loop is CASSADREHGYTF. The CDR3, as DNA: TGTGCCAGCTCCGCCGACAGGGAGCATGGCTACACCTTC.

This clone was counted ten times or more. The V and J genes are TRBV19 and TRBJ1-2; maybe TRBD1 (6 bases). The CDR3 runs 14 residues. Between the trimmed V and J ends, which lost 9 bases and 8 bases, there was a span of 22 bases. Germline V gives CDR1 LNHDA, CDR2 SQIVND (reference sequence). The CDR3 region has the DNA TGTGCCAGCAGGACAGCCGGCTTATTGCGCGGCTACACCTTC. Its translation: CASRTAGLLRGYTF.

The chain carries TRBV5-6 and TRBJ2-5; a possible D gene is TRBD1 (6 bases). Deletions cut 1 base from V and 1 base from J, with 17 bases between. Per germline, CDR1 SGHDT and CDR2 YYEEEE. CDR3 length: 17 amino acids. The CDR3 DNA reads as TGTGCCAGCAGCTTGATCGGGCAGGGGTCCTTCCAAGAGACCCAGTACTTC. This sequence encodes CASSLIGQGSFQETQYF.

This chain uses TRBV2 with TRBJ1-3; unclear D gene. Trimming took off 7 bases at V and 1 base at J, with 5 bases between the two ends. CDR1 is SNHLY, CDR2 FYNNEI, per germline. The CDR3 extends over 12 amino acids. The CDR3 region is CASTRSGNTIYF. As DNA, the CDR3 is TGTGCCAGCACTAGATCTGGAAACACCATATATTTT.

This chain links TRBV18 with TRBJ2-1, with TRBD2 matching 7 bases. V lost 0 bases to trimming and J lost 4 bases; unmatched junction nucleotides: 6. Germline V gene data show CDR1 as KGHSH and CDR2 as LQKENI. The CDR3 spans 16 residues. CDR3 sequence reads: CASSPPGGGLYNEQFF. CDR3 nucleotides: TGTGCCAGCTCACCACCTGGCGGGGGACTGTACAATGAGCAGTTCTTC.

This chain joins TRBV6-6 and TRBJ1-3; 7 bases line up with TRBD1. Losses at the gene ends were 10 bases for V and 0 bases for J; bases not matched to a gene: 3. The CDR3 loop spans 13 amino acids. Germline CDR1 reads MNHNY; CDR2 reads SVGAGI (reference sequence). CDR3 in DNA: TGTGCCACTAGGGACAGCTCTGGAAACACCATATATTTT. Amino acid sequence: CATRDSSGNTIYF.

The chain recombines TRBV5-1 with TRBJ2-5, with D perhaps TRBD2 (5 bases). CDR1 and CDR2 (germline): SGHRS, YFSETQ. With 7 bases removed from V and 10 bases from J, the gap between germline ends came to 23 bases. The CDR3 has 14 residues. The CDR3 DNA follows: TGCGCCAGCGGACTCGCCATTCGGGCGTTGCACCAGTACTTC. Its protein is CASGLAIRALHQYF.

The gene calls are TRBV19 and TRBJ2-3; 13 nucleotides match TRBD2. J lost 6 bases, V lost 5 bases, and 5 bases had no gene match. Germline CDR1 reads LNHDA; CDR2 reads SQIVND (reference sequence). This CDR3 spans 15 amino acids. CDR3 sequence (DNA): TGTGCCAGTAGTCCCTGGACTAGCGGGAGTGATACGCAGTATTTT. As protein: CASSPWTSGSDTQYF. Variable domain in full (rest from reference TRBV19 and TRBJ2-3): DGGITQSPKYLFRKEGQNVTLSCEQNLNHDAMYWYRQDPGQGLRLIYYSQIVNDFQKGDIAEGYSVSREKKESFPLTVTSAQKNPTAFYLCASSPWTSGSDTQYFGPGTRLTVL.

The rearrangement uses TRBV2 and TRBJ1-2, with TRBD1 as a possible D gene (5 bases). This CDR3 spans 12 amino acids. Germline CDR1 is SNHLY and CDR2 is FYNNEI. V was clipped by 7 bases and J by 3 bases, with 9 bases between them. The CDR3 nucleotides read TGTGCCAGCACCCGGGACTACTATGGCTACACCTTC. Residues: CASTRDYYGYTF.